This section outlines one T cell receptor beta chain sequence together with its context. The sample belongs to a study of OX40 agonist ivuxolimab in advanced cancers. Libraries were prepared by immunoSEQ multiplex PCR; TCRdb keeps only in-frame clonotypes and omits some of them. The top ten clones hold around 28% of a sample with approximately 11,000 clones, roughly nine tenths of them seen once. Germline V gives CDR1 SGHDN, CDR2 FVKESK. The V and J ends lost 4 bases and 3 bases respectively, with 19 bases between them. This CDR3 spans 16 amino acids. The receptor comes from an adult with an advanced solid tumor such as melanoma, head and neck, liver or kidney cancer. This chain connects TRBV14 to TRBJ2-7; TRBD1 might be the D (6 bases). Sequences were derived from CD4+ or CD8+ T cells sorted from blood, sampled in a trial of the OX40 agonist ivuxolimab. The chain's CDR3 is CASSPPPPGTFYEQYF. CDR3 DNA sequence: TGTGCCAGCAGCCCCCCCCCTCCCGGGACATTCTACGAGCAGTACTTC.